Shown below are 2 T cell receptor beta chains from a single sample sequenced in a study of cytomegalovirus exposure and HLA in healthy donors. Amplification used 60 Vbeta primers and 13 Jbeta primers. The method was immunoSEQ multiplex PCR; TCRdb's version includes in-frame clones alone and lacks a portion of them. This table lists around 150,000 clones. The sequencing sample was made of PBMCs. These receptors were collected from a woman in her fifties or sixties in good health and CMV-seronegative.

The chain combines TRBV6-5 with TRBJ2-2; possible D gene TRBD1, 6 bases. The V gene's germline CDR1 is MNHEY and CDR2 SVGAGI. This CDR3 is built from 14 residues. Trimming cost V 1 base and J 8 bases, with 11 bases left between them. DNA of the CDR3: TGTGCCAGCAGTTACTTTAGGACAGCGGGGGAGCTGTTTTTT. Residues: CASSYFRTAGELFF.

CDR3 in amino acids: CASSSGLPYEQYF. The CDR3 bases are TGTGCCAGCAGTTCAGGGCTTCCCTACGAGCAGTACTTC. This chain links TRBV7-9 with TRBJ2-7; tentatively, D is TRBD1 (5 bases). Trimming shortened V by 6 bases and J by 2 bases, and 11 bases separated the two germline ends. The length of the CDR3 is 13 residues. Germline V gene sequence: CDR1 SEHNR, CDR2 FQNEAQ (reference sequence).